This TCR beta chain was obtained from a study of vaccination and CD4 T cells after COVID-19. Overall study: The convalescents included six males and four females, and among them two were Hispanic while seven were Caucasian. With a range of 35 to 161, the median interval from diagnosis to drawing post-COVID samples was about 100 days.

Cultured CD4+ T cells had their DNA profiled by the Oncomine TCR Beta short-read assay. Genomic DNA was taken out of cultured CD4+ T cells by extraction. MiXCR, run by TCRdb on the PCR reads, gives a single entry per CDR3 protein. The sample has about 11,000 distinct CDR3 sequences; roughly 60% are singletons. This clonotype was seen a few times. Its antigen remains unknown. Described treatment: roughly 11-day PBMC culture with coronavirus spike peptide pools or control peptides (ViraFEST assay). J was trimmed by 2 bases and V by 4 bases; bases with no gene match: 6. The CDR3 is 16 residues long. Germline-derived CDR1 and CDR2 are LNHDA and SQIVND (reference sequence).

Sequencing input: CD4+ T cells from blood, cultured in vitro. The receptor was derived from a human donor who had recovered from COVID-19. The chain is built from TRBV19 and TRBJ2-7, with 12 bases lining up with TRBD1. The CDR3 region has the DNA TGTGCCAGTAGTAGCCGGGACAGGGGGCAGCCCTACGAGCAGTACTTC. This translates into CASSSRDRGQPYEQYF.